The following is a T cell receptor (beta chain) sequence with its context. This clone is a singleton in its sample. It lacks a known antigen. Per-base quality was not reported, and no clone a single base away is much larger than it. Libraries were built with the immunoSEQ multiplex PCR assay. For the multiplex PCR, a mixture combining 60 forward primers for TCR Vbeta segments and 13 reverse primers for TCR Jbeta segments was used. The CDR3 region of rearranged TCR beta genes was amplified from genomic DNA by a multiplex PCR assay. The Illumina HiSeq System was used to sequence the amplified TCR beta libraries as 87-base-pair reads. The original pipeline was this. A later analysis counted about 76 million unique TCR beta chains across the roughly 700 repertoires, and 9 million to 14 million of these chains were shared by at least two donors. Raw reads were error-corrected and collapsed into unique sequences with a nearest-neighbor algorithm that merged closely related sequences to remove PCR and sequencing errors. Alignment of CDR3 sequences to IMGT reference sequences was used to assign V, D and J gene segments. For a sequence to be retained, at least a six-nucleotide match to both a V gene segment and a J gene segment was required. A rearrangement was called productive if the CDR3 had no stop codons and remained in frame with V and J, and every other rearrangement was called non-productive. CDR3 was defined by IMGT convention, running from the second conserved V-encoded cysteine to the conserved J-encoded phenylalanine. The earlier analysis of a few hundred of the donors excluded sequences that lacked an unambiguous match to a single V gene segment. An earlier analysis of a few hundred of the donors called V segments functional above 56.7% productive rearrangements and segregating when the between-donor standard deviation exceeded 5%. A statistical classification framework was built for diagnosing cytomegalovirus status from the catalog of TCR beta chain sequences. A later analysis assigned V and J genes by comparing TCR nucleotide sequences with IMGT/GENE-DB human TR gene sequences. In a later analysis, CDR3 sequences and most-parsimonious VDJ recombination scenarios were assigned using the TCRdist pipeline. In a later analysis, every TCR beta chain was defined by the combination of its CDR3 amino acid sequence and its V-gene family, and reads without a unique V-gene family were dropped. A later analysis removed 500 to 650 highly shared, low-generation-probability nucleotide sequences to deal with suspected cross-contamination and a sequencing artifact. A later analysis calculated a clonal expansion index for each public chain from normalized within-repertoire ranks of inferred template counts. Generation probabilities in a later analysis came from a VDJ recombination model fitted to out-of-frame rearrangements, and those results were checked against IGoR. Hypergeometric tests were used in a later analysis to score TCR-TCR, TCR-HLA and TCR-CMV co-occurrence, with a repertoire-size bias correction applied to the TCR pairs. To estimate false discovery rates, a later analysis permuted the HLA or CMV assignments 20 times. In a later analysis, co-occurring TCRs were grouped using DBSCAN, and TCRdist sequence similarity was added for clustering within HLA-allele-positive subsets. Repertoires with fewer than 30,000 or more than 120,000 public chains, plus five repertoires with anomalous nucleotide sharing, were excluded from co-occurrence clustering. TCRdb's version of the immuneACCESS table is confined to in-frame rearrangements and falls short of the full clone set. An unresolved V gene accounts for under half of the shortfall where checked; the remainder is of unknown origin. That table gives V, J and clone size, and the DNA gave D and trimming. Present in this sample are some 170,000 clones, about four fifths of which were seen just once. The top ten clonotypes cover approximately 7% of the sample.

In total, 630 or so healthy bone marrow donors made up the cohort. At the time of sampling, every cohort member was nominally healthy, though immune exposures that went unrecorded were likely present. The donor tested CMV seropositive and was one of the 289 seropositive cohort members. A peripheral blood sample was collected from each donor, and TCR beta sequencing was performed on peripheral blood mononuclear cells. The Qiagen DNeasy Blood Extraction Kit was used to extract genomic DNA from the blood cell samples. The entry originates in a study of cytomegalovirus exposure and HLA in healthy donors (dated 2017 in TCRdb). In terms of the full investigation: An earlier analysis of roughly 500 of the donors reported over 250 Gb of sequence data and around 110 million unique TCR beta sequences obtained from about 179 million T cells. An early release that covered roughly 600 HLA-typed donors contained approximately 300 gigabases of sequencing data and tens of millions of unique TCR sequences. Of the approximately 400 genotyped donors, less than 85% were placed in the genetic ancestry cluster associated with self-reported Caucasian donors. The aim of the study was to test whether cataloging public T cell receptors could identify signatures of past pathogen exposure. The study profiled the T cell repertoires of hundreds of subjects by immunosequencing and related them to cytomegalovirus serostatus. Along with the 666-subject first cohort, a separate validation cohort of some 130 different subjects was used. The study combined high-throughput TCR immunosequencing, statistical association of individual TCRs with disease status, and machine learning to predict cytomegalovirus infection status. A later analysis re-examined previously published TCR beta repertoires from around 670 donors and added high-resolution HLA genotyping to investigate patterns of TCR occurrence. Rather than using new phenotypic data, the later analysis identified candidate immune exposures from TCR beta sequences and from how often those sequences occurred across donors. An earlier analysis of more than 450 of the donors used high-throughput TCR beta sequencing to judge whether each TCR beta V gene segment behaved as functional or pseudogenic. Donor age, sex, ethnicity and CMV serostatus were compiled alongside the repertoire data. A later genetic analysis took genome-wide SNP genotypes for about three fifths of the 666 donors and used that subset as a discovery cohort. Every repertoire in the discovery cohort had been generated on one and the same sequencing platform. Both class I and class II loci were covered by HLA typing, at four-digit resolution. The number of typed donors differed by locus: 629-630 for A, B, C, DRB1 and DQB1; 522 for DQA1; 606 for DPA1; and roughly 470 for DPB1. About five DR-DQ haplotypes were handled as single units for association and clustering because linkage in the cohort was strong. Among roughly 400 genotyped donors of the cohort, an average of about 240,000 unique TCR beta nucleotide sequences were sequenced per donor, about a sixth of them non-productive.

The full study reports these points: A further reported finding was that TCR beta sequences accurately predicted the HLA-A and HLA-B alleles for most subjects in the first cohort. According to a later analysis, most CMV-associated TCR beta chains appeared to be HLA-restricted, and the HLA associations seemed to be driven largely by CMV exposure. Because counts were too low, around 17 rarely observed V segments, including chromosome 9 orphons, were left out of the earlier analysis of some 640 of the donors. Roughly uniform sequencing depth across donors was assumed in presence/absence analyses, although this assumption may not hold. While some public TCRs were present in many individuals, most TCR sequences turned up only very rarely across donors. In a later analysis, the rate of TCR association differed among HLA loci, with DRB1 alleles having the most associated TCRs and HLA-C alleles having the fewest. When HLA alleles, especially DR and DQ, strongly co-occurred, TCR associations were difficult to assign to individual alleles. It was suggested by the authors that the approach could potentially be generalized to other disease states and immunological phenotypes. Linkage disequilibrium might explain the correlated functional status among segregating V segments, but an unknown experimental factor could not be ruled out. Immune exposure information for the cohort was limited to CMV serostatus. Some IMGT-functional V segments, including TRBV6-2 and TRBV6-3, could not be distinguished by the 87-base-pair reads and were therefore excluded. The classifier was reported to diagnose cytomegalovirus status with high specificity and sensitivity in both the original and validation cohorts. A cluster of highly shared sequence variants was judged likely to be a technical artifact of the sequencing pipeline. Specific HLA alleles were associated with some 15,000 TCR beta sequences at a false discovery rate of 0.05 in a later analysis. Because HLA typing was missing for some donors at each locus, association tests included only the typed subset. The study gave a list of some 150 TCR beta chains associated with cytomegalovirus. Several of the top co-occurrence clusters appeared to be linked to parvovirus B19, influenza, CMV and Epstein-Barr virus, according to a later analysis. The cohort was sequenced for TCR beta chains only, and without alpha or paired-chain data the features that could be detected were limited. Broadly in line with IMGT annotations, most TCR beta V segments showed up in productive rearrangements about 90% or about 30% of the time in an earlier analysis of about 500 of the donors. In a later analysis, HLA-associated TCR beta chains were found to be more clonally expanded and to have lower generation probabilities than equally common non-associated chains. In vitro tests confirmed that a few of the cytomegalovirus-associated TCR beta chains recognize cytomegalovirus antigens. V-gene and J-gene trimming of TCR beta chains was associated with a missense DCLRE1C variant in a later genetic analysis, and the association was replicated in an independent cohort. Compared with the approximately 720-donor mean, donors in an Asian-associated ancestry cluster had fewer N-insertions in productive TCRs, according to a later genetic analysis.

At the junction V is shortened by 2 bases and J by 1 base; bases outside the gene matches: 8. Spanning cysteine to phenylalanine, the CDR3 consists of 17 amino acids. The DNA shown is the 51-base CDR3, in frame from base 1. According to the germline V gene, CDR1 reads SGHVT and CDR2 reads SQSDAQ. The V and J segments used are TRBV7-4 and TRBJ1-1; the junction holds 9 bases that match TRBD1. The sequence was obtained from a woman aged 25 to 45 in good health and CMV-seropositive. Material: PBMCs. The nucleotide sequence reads TGTGCCAGCAGCTTACGGGACAGGGTGGGGCGGAACACTGAAGCTTTCTTT. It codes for CASSLRDRVGRNTEAFF.